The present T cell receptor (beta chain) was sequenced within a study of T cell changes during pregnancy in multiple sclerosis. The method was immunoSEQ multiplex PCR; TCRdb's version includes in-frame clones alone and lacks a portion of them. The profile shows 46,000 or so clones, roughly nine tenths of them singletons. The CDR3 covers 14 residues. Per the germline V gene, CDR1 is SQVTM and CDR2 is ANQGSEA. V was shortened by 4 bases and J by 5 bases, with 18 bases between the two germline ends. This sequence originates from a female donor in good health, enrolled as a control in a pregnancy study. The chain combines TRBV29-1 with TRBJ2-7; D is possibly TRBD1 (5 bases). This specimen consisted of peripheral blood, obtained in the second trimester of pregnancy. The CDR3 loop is CSVAGSQGAHEQYF. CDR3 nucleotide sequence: TGCAGCGTTGCCGGGTCCCAAGGGGCCCACGAGCAGTACTTC.